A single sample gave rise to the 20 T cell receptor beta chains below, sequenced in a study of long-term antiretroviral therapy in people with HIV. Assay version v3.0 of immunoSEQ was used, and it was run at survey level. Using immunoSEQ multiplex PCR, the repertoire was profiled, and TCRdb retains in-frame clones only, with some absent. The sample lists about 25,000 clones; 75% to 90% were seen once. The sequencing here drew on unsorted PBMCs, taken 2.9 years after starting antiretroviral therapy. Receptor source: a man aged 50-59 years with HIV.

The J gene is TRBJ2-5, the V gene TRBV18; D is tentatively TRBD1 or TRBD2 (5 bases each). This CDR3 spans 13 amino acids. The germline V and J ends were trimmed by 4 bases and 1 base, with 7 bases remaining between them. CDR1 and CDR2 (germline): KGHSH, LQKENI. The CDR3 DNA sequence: TGTGCCAGCTCACGGGGGACCCAAGAGACCCAGTACTTC. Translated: CASSRGTQETQYF. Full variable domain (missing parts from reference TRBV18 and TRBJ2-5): NAGVMQNPRHLVRRRGQEARLRCSPMKGHSHVYWYRQLPEEGLKFMVYLQKENIIDESGMPKERFSAEFPKEGPSILRIQQVVRGDSAAYFCASSRGTQETQYFGPGTRLLVL.

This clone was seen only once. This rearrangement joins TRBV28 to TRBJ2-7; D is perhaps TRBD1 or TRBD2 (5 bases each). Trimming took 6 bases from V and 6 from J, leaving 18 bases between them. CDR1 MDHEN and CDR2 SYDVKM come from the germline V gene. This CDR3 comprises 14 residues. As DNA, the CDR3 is TGTGCCAGCAGCCTGGCTGGGGGAGCCCGCGAGCAGTACTTC. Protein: CASSLAGGAREQYF.

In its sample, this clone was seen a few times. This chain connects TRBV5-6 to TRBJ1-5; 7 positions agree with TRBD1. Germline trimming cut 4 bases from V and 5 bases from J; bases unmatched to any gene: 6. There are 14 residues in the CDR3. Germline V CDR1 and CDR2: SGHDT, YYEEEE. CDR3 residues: CASSRRGTDQPQHF. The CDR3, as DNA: TGTGCCAGCAGCAGGAGGGGGACAGATCAGCCCCAGCATTTT.

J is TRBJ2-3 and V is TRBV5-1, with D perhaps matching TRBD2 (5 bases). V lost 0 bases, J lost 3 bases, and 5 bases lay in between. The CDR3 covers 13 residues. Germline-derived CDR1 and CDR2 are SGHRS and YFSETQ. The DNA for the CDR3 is TGCGCCAGCAGCTTGGCGGGGACAGATACGCAGTATTTT. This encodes CASSLAGTDTQYF. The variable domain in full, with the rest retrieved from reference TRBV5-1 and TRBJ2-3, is KAGVTQTPRYLIKTRGQQVTLSCSPISGHRSVSWYQQTPGQGLQFLFEYFSETQRNKGNFPGRFSGRQFSNSRSEMNVSTLELGDSALYLCASSLAGTDTQYFGPGTRLTVL.

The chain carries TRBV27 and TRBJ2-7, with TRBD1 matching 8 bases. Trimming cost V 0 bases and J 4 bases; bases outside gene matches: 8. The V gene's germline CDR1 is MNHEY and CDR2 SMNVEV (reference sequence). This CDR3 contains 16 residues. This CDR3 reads CASSLSPRTGHYEQYF. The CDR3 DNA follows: TGTGCCAGCAGTTTATCCCCACGGACAGGGCATTACGAGCAGTACTTC.

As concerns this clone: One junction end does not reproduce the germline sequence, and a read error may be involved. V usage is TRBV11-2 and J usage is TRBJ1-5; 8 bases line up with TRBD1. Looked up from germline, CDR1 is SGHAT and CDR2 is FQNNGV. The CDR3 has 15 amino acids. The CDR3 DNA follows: TGTGCCAGCAGCCTAGACAGGGGAAGGCGCCAGCCCCAGCATTTT. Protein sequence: CASSLDRGRRQPQHF.

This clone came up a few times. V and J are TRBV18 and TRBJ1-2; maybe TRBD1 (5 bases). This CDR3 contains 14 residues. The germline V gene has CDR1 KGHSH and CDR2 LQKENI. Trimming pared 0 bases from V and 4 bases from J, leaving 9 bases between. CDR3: CASSPPTTAYGYTF. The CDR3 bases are TGTGCCAGCTCACCACCGACGACAGCCTATGGCTACACCTTC.

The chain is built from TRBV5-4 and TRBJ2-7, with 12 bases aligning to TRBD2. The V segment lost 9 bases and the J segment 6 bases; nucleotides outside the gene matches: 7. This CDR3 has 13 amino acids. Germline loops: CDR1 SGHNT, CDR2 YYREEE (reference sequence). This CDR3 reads CATRTSGELEQYF. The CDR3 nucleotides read TGTGCCACCCGGACTAGCGGGGAGCTCGAGCAGTACTTC.

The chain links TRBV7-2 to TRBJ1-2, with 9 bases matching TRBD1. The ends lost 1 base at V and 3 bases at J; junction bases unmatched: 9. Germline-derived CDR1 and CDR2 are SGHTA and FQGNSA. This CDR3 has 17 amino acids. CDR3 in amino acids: CASSLDRGLVTHYGYTF. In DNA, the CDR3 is TGTGCCAGCAGCTTAGACAGGGGGCTGGTAACCCACTATGGCTACACCTTC.

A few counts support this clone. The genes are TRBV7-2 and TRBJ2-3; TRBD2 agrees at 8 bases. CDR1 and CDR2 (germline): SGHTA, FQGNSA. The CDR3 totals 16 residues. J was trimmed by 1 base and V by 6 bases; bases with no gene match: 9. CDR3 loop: CASSYKGSGGTDTQYF. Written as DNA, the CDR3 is TGTGCCAGCAGTTATAAGGGTAGCGGGGGCACAGATACGCAGTATTTT. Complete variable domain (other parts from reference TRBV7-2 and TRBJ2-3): GAGVSQSPSNKVTEKGKDVELRCDPISGHTALYWYRQSLGQGLEFLIYFQGNSAPDKSGLPSDRFSAERTGGSVSTLTIQRTQQEDSAVYLCASSYKGSGGTDTQYFGPGTRLTVL.

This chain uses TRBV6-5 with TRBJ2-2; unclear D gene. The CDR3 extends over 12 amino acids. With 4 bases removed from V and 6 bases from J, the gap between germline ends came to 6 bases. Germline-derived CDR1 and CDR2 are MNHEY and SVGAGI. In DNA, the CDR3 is TGTGCCAGCAGTTTACTGTCCGGGGAGCTGTTTTTT. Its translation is CASSLLSGELFF.

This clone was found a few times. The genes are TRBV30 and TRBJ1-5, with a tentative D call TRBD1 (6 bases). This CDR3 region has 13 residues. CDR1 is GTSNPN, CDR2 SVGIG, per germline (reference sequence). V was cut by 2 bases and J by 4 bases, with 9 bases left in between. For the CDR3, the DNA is TGTGCCTGGAGTCGGGGGCAGAATCAGCCCCAGCATTTT. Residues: CAWSRGQNQPQHF.

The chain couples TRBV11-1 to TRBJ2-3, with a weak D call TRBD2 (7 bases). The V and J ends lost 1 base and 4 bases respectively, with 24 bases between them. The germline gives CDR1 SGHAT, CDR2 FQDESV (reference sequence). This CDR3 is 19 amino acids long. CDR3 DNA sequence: TGTGCCAGCAGCTTAGGGGGGGGCCTAAATCCCCTTTCCGCAGATACGCAGTATTTT. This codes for CASSLGGGLNPLSADTQYF.

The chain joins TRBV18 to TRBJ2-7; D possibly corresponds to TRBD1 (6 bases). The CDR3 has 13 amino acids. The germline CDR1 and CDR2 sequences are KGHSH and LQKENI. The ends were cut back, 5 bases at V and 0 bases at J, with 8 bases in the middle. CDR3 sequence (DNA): TGTGCCAGCTCAGACAGGAGCTCCTACGAGCAGTACTTC. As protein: CASSDRSSYEQYF.

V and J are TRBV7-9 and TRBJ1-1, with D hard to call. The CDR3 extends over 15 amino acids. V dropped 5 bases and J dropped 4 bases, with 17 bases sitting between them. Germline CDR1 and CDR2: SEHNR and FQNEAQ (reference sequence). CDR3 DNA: TGTGCCAGCAGCCTCACCGAGTTACCCTTCACTGAAGCTTTCTTT. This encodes CASSLTELPFTEAFF.

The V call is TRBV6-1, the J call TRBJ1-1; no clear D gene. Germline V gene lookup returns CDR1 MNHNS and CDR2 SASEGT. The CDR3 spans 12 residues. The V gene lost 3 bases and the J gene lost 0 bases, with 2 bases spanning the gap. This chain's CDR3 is CASSDLNTEAFF. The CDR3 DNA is TGTGCCAGCAGTGACCTGAACACTGAAGCTTTCTTT.

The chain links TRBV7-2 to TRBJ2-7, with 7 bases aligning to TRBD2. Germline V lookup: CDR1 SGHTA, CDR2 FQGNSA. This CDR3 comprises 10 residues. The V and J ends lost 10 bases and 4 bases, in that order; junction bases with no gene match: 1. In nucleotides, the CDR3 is TGTGCCACCGGGGGGTACGAGCAGTACTTC. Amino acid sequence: CATGGYEQYF.

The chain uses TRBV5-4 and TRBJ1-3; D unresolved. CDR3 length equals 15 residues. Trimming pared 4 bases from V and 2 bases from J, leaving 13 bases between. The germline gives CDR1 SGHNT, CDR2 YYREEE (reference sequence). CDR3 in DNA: TGTGCCAGCAGCATTGGACGGACGACTGGAAACACCATATATTTT. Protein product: CASSIGRTTGNTIYF.

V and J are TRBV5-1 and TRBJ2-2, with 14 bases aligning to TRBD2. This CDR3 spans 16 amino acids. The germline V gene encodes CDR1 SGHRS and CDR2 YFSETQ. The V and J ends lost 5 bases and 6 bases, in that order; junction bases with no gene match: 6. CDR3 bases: TGCGCCAGCAGTTCCGGGACTAGCGGGGGAGCCGGGGAGCTGTTTTTT. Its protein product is CASSSGTSGGAGELFF. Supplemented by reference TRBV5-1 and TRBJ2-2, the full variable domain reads KAGVTQTPRYLIKTRGQQVTLSCSPISGHRSVSWYQQTPGQGLQFLFEYFSETQRNKGNFPGRFSGRQFSNSRSEMNVSTLELGDSALYLCASSSGTSGGAGELFFGEGSRLTVL.

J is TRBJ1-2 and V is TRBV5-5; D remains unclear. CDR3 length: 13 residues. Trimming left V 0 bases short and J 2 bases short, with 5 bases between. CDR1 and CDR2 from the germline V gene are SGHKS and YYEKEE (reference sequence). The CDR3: CASSLGQNYGYTF. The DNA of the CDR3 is TGTGCCAGCAGCTTGGGGCAAAACTATGGCTACACCTTC. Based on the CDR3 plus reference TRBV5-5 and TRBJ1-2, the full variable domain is DAGVTQSPTHLIKTRGQQVTLRCSPISGHKSVSWYQQVLGQGPQFIFQYYEKEERGRGNFPDRFSARQFPNYSSELNVNALLLGDSALYLCASSLGQNYGYTFGSGTRLTVV.